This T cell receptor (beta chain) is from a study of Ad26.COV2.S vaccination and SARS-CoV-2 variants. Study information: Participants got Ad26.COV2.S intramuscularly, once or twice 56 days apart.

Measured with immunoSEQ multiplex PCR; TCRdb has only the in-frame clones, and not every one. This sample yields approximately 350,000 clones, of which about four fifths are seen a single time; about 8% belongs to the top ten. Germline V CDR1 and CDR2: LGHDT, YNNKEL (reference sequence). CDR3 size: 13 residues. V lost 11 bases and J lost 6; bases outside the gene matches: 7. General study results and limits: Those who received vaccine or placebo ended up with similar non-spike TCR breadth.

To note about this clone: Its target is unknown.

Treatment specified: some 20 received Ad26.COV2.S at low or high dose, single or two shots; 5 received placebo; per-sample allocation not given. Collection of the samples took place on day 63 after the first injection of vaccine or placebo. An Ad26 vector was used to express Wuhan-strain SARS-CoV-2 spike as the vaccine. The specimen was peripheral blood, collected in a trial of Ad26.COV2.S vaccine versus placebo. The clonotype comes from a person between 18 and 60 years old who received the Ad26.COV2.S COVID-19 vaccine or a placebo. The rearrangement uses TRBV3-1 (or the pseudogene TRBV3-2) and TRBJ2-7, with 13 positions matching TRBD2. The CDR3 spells CASTSGGTSEQYF. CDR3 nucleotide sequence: TGTGCCTCGACTAGCGGGGGGACTAGCGAGCAGTACTTC.